The clone carrying this T cell receptor beta chain was picked up a small number of times. The V and J ends lost 3 bases and 2 bases, in that order; junction bases with no gene match: 4. The length of the CDR3 is 15 residues. In germline, CDR1 is ENHRY, CDR2 SYGVKD. From the RACE reads, TCRdb called clonotypes with MiXCR, one entry per CDR3 protein. The sample contains about 360,000 distinct CDR3 sequences, approximately 6.9% of which appear only once. Time point reported: patch test 1, 2 weeks after DPC sensitization. Indicated treatment: therapeutic diphenylcyclopropenone sensitization with weekly scalp DPC. Patients had alopecia, were aged 18 to 70, and were not pregnant. The record originates from a study of human T cells and chemical hapten exposure.

The rearrangement links TRBV10-3 to TRBJ2-3; TRBD2 matches at 8 bases. This sample comprised whole blood, obtained in connection with sensitization to the hapten diphenylcyclopropenone (DPC). The source of this sequence is a woman under 30 with alopecia areata. Some clones in this sample may be carry-over from other donors' samples. The CDR3 reads CAISDTSGLTDTQYF. CDR3 in DNA: TGTGCCATCAGTGATACTAGCGGACTCACAGATACGCAGTATTTT.